This entry is about one T cell receptor (beta chain). Its antigen is unknown. The data are from a study of CD8 T cells in ankylosing spondylitis. Findings and caveats of the study: Ankylosing spondylitis blood seemed to carry a telltale TCR beta motif made of about 8 highly homologous variants. Reports say disease-linked clones showed up significantly more in matched ankylosing spondylitis synovial fluid. Disease-linked clones had a CD8+ phenotype and relatively low frequency in peripheral blood.

Unmatched junction bases numbered 5, after V lost 6 bases and J lost 3 bases. Germline values: CDR1 LNHDA, CDR2 SQIVND (reference sequence). The CDR3 runs to 14 residues. TCR beta libraries were made by quantitative 5'-RACE with molecular barcodes. One entry per CDR3 protein results from TCRdb running MiXCR on the 5' RACE reads. The sample yields around 100,000 distinct CDR3 sequences, around 24% seen once. Material for sequencing was synovial fluid, either unsorted or a sorted T cell fraction (not recorded which). This chain links TRBV19 with TRBJ1-5; TRBD1 aligns across 7 bases. The clonotype comes from a male donor with ankylosing spondylitis. The chain's CDR3 is CASSRGQFNQPQHF. In DNA form, the CDR3 reads TGTGCCAGTAGCCGGGGACAGTTCAATCAGCCCCAGCATTTT.